The clone carrying this T cell receptor (beta chain) was counted between two and nine times. Its antigen is not known. These data are taken from a study of CD8 T cells in ankylosing spondylitis. General observations from the study: Researchers report that disease-linked clones proved CD8+ and relatively rare in peripheral blood.

Preparation of TCR beta libraries was done by quantitative 5'-RACE with molecular barcodes. TCRdb used MiXCR to reprocess the 5' RACE reads, holding one entry per CDR3 protein. Altogether roughly 250,000 distinct CDR3 sequences are present, approximately 9% being singletons, with the ten largest covering almost 7%. This TCR derives from a male donor with ankylosing spondylitis or in good health (not recorded which). Sequencing input: blood, either unsorted or a sorted T cell fraction (not recorded which).

The chain's CDR3 is CASSPGRGDNNEQFF. The CDR3, as DNA: TGCGCCAGCAGCCCCGGGAGAGGGGACAACAATGAGCAGTTCTTC. The genes are TRBV4-3 and TRBJ2-1; the D call may be TRBD1 or TRBD2 (6 bases each). V shed 4 bases and J shed 5 bases, with 15 bases lying between them. Germline assignment: CDR1 LGHNA and CDR2 YSLEER. The CDR3 has 15 amino acids.